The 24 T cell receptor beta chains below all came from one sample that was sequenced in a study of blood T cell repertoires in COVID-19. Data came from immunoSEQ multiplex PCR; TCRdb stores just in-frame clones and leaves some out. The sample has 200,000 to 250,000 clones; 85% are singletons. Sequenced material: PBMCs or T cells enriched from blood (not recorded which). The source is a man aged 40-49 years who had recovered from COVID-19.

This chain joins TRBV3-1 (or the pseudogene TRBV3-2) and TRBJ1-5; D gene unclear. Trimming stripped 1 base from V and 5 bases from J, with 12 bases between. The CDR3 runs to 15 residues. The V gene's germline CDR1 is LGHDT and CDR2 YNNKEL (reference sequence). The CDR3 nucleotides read TGTGCCAGCAGCCAAGGGATGGGTGGAGATCAGCCCCAGCATTTT. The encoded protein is CASSQGMGGDQPQHF.

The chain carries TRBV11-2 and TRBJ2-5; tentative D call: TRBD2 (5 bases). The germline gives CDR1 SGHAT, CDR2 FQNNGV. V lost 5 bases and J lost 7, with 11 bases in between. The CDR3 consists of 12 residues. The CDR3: CASSAGGVTQYF. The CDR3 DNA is TGTGCCAGCAGCGCGGGTGGTGTGACCCAGTACTTC. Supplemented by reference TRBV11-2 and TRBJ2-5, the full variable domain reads EAGVAQSPRYKIIEKRQSVAFWCNPISGHATLYWYQQILGQGPKLLIQFQNNGVVDDSQLPKDRFSAERLKGVDSTLKIQPAKLEDSAVYLCASSAGGVTQYFGPGTRLLVL.

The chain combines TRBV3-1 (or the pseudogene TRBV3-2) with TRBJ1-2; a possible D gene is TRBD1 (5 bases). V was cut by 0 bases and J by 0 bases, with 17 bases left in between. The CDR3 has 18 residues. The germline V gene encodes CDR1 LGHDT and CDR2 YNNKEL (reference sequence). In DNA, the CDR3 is TGTGCCAGCAGCCAAGATGGAGGGGCAGCCGCAGCTAACTATGGCTACACCTTC. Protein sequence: CASSQDGGAAAANYGYTF.

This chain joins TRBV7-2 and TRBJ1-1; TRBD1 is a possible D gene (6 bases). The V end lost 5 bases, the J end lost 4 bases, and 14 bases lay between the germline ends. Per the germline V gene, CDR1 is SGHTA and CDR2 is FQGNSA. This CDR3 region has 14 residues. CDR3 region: CASSQIRTATEAFF. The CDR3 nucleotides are TGTGCCAGCAGCCAAATAAGGACAGCCACTGAAGCTTTCTTT.

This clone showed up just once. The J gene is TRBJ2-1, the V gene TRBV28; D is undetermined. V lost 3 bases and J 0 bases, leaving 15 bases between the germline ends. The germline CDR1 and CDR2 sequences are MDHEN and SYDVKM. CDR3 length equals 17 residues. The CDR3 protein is CASSLNRELSSYNEQFF. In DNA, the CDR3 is TGTGCCAGCAGTTTGAACCGAGAACTAAGCTCCTACAATGAGCAGTTCTTC.

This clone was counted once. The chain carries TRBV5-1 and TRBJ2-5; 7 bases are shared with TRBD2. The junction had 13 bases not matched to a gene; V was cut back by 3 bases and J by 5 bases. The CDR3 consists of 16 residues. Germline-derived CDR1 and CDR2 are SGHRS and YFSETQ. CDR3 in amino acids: CASSSELRLARETQYF. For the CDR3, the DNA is TGCGCCAGCAGCTCCGAACTAAGACTAGCAAGGGAGACCCAGTACTTC.

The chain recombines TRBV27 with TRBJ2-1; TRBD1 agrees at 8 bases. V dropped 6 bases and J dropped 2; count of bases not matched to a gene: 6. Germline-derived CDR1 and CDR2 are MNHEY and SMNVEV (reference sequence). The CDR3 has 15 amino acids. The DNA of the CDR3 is TGTGCCAGCAGGATGCCAGGGGGCCCCTACAATGAGCAGTTCTTC. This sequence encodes CASRMPGGPYNEQFF.

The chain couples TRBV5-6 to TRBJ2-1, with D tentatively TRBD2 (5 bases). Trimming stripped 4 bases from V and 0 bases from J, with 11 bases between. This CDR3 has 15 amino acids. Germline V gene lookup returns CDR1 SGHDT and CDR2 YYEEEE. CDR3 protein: CASSGRLLSYNEQFF. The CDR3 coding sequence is TGTGCCAGCAGCGGTCGACTACTCTCCTACAATGAGCAGTTCTTC.

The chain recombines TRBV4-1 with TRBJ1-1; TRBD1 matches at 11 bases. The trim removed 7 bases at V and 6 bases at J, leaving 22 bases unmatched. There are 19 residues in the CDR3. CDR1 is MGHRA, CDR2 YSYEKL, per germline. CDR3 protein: CASIRWMNLPGTGGAEAFF. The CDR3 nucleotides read TGCGCCAGCATCAGATGGATGAATCTGCCCGGGACAGGGGGGGCTGAAGCTTTCTTT.

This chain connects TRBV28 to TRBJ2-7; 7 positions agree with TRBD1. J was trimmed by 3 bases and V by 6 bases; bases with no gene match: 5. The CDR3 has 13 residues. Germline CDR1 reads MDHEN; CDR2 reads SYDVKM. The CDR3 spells CASSDRVGYEQYF. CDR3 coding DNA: TGTGCCAGCAGCGACAGGGTAGGCTACGAGCAGTACTTC.

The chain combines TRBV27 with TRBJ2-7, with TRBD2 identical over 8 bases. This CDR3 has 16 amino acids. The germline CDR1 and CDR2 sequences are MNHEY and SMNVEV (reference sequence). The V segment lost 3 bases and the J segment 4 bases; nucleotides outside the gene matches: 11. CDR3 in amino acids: CASSFSRREVKYEQYF. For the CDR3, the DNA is TGTGCCAGCAGTTTCTCGCGGCGGGAGGTAAAATACGAGCAGTACTTC.

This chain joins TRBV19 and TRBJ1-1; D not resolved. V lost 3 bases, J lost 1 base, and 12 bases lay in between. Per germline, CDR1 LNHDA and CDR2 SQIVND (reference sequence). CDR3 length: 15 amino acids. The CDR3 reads CASSIQSVKNTEAFF. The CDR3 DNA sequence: TGTGCCAGTAGTATTCAGTCAGTTAAGAACACTGAAGCTTTCTTT.

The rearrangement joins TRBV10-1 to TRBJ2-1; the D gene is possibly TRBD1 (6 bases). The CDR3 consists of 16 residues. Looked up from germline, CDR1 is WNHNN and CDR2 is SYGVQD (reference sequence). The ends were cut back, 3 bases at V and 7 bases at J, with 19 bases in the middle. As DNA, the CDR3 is TGCGCCAGCAGTGAACAGGACAGCCCGGTGGGAAATGAGCAGTTCTTC. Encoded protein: CASSEQDSPVGNEQFF.

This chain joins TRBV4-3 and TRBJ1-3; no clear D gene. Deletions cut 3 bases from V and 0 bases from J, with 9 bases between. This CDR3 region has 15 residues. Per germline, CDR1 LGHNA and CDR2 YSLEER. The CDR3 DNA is TGCGCCAGCAGCCACCAAAGCCGCTCTGGAAACACCATATATTTT. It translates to CASSHQSRSGNTIYF.

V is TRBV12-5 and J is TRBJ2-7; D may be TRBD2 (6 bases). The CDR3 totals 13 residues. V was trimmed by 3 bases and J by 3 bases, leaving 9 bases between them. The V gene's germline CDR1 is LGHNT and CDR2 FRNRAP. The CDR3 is CASGFSGSYEQYF. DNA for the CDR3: TGTGCTAGTGGTTTCTCCGGGAGCTACGAGCAGTACTTC.

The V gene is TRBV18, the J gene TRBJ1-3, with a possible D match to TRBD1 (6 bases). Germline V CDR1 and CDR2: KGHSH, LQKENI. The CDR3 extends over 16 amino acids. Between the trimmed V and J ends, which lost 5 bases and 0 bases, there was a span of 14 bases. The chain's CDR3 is CASSSATGVSGNTIYF. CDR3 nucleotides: TGTGCCAGCTCATCGGCGACAGGAGTCTCTGGAAACACCATATATTTT.

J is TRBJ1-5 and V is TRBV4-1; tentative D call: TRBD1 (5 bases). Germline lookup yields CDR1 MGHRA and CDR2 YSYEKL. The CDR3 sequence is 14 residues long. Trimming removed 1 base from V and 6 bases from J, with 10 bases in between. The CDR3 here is CASSQGRGGQPQHF. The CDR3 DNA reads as TGCGCCAGCAGCCAAGGTAGGGGAGGTCAGCCCCAGCATTTT.

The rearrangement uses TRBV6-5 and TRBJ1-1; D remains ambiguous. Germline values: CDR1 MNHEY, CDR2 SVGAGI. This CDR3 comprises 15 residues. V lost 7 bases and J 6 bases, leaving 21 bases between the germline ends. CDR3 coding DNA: TGTGCCAGCACCCTTACCGGACCGTCCGGGGCTGAAGCTTTCTTT. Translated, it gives CASTLTGPSGAEAFF.

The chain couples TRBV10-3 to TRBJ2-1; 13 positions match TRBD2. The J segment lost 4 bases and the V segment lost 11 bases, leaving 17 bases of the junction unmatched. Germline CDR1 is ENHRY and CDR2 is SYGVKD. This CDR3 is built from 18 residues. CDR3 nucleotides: TGTGCCGCCCGACCGACTAGCGGGAGGTTTTTGGTTTACAATGAGCAGTTCTTC. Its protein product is CAARPTSGRFLVYNEQFF.

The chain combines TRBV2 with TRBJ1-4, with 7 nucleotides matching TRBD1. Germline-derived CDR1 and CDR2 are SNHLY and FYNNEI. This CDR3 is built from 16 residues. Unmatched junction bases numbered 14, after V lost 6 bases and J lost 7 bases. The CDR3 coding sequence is TGTGCCAGCAGCCTTTCCCCAGGGGGTAAGGGTGAAAAACTGTTTTTT. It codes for CASSLSPGGKGEKLFF. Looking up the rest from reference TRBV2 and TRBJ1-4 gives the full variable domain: EPEVTQTPSHQVTQMGQEVILRCVPISNHLYFYWYRQILGQKVEFLVSFYNNEISEKSEIFDDQFSVERPDGSNFTLKIRSTKLEDSAMYFCASSLSPGGKGEKLFFGSGTQLSVL.

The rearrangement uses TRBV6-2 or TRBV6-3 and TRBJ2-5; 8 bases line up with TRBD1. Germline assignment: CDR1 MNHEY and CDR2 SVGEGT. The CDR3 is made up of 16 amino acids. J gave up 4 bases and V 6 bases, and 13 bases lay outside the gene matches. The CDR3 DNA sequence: TGTGCCAGCAGCCCTCCTTCAGGGGGCTGGTCAGAGACCCAGTACTTC. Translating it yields CASSPPSGGWSETQYF.

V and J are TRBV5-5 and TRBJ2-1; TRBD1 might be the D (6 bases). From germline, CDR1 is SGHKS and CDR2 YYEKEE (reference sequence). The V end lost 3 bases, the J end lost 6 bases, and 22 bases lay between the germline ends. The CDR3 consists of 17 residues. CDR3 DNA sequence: TGTGCCAGCAGCTATACTACAGGGACCTCCCGAATCAATGAGCAGTTCTTC. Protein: CASSYTTGTSRINEQFF.

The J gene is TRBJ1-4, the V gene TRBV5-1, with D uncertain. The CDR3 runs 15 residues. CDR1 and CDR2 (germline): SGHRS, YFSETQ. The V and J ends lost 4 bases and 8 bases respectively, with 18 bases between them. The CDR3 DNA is TGCGCCAGCAGCCGCCCGACCTCATCGCGGGAAAAACTGTTTTTT. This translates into CASSRPTSSREKLFF.

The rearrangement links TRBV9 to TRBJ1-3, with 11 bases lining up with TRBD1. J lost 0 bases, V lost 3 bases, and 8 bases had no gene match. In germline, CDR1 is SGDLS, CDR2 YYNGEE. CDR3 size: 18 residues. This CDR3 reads CASSEPFGTGGSGNTIYF. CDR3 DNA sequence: TGTGCCAGCAGCGAGCCCTTTGGGACAGGGGGCTCTGGAAACACCATATATTTT.